This T cell receptor beta chain was recorded in a study of cytomegalovirus exposure and HLA in healthy donors. Study results and caveats: Immune exposure information available was restricted to CMV serostatus. 87-base-pair reads could not separate some V segments, including TRBV6-2 and TRBV6-3. Published work reported that the classifier diagnosed cytomegalovirus status with high specificity and sensitivity. Three of the chains that were CMV-associated were confirmed in vitro to be specific for CMV antigens.

This CDR3 region has 13 residues. Germline-derived CDR1 and CDR2 are MNHEY and SVGAGI. V was cut by 8 bases and J by 3 bases, with 11 bases left in between. This clone was counted a single time. As yet, its antigen is unknown. Researchers ran the PCR with 60 Vbeta and 13 Jbeta primers. TCRdb keeps only in-frame clones here, not all; method: immunoSEQ multiplex PCR. The sample carries roughly 86,000 clones, 75% to 80% recorded once. This chain links TRBV6-5 with TRBJ1-5; TRBD1 might be the D (5 bases). The sequenced sample was PBMCs. This TCR was recovered from a female donor in good health and CMV-seronegative. CDR3 sequence: CASWGGSNQPQHF. Written as DNA, the CDR3 is TGTGCCAGCTGGGGGGGGTCCAATCAGCCCCAGCATTTT.